This T cell receptor (beta chain) was sequenced during a study of identical twins. One entry per CDR3 protein results from TCRdb running MiXCR on the 5' RACE reads. Found here are some 500,000 distinct CDR3 sequences, 13% to 15% of them singletons; the top ten hold approximately 1%. This clonotype was counted only a few times. Its antigen is not identified. Findings of the study overall: Memory repertoires showed no such pattern, whereas abundant cord blood beta clonotypes carried fewer insertions. Among monozygotic twins, out-of-frame TCR alpha sharing exceeded what models predicted.

This CDR3 is built from 20 residues. V shed 0 bases and J 5 bases; nucleotides not matched to a gene: 15. Per the germline V gene, CDR1 is SGHTA and CDR2 is FQGTGA. The same data also contributed to another study, on yellow fever vaccine responses in identical twins.

This receptor was obtained from a woman aged 18-29 years in good health. The chain is built from TRBV7-3 and TRBJ2-5, with TRBD2 matching 13 bases. What was sequenced was CD4+ T cells sorted from blood. This CDR3 reads CASSLTFRTLAGGVRETQYF. The CDR3 DNA reads as TGTGCCAGCAGCTTAACTTTTAGGACACTAGCGGGAGGGGTTCGGGAGACCCAGTACTTC.